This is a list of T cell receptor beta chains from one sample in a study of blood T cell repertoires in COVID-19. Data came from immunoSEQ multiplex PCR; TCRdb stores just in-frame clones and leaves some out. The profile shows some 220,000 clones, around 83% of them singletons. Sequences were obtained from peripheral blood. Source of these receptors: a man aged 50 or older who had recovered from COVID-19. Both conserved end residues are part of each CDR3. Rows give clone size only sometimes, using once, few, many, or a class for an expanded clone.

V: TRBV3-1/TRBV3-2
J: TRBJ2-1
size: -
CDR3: CASSQDWRPLAGDKNEQFF

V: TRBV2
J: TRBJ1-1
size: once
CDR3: CASTRQGVNTEAFF

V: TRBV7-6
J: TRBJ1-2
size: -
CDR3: CASSPSSTQNYGYTF

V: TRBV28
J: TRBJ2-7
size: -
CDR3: CASRPRTSGAYEQYF

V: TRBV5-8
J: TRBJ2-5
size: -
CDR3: CASSLAKGTSRETQYF

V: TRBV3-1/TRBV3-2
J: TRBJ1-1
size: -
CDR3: CASRMRTGSEAFF

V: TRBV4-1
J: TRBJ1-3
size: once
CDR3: CASSQELLSGNTIYF

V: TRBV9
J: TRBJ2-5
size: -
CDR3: CASSVGLRVGETQYF

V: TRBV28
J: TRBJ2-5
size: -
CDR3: CASKLAGGVETQYF

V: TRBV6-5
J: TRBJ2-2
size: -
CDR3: CASSTGGTGTGELFF

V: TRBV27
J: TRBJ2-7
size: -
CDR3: CASTLSSGRGEQYF

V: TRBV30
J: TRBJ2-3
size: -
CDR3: CAWSPPRAGLTDTQYF

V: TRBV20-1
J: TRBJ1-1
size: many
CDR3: CSARGSRGAFF

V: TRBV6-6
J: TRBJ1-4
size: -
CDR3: CASSPQGTGGVGPREKLFF

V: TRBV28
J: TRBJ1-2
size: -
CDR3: CASSLPTGRGYTF

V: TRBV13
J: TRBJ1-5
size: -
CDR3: CASNFGGGDQPQHF

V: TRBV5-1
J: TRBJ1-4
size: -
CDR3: CASSPGGGLGEKLFF

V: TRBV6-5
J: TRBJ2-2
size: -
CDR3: CASSYGSTSRGGELFF

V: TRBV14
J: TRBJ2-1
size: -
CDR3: CASSQEGTSGRALPYNEQFF

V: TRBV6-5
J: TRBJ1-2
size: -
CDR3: CASSQGVYGYTF

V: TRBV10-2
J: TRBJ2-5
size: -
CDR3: CASSRRETGEFRKTQYF

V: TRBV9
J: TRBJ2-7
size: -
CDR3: CASSVGGDSSSYEQYF

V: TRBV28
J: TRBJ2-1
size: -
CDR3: CASIGQVSSYNEQFF

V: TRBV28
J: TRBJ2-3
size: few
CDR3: CASSSPTQPSADTQYF

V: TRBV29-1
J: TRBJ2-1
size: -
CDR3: CSVSGRGHENEQFF

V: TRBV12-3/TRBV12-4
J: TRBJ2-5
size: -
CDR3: CASTHGETQYF

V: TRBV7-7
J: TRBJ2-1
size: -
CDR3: CASSSSPGTDYNEQFF

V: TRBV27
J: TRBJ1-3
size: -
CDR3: CASSAQSSGNTIYF